This is a list of T cell receptor beta chains from one sample in a study of blood T cell repertoires in COVID-19. Sequencing was performed with immunoSEQ multiplex PCR; in TCRdb, only in-frame clones are kept and a portion is missing. The sample lists 120,000 or so clones; approximately 80% were seen once. The sample was peripheral blood. The source of these receptors is a human donor in a cohort sampled during active COVID-19. CDR3s include the opening cysteine and the closing phenylalanine or tryptophan. The order of the fields is D gene, J gene, V gene, CDR3 protein, CDR3 DNA. A D gene is named only where the DNA matches it firmly.

-,TRBJ2-1,TRBV2,CASSEEKGGGAYNEQFF,TGTGCCAGCAGTGAAGAAAAAGGCGGGGGCGCCTACAATGAGCAGTTCTTC
-,TRBJ2-3,TRBV10-2,CASRDKSPATDTQYF,TGCGCCAGCCGCGACAAAAGCCCGGCCACAGATACGCAGTATTTT
TRBD2,TRBJ2-2,TRBV9,CASSVRGVVGTGELFF,TGTGCCAGCAGCGTTCGGGGGGTGGTCGGCACCGGGGAGCTGTTTTTT
TRBD2,TRBJ2-7,TRBV5-1,CASSPGTSPHEQYF,TGCGCCAGCAGCCCGGGGACTAGTCCCCACGAGCAGTACTTC
-,TRBJ1-5,TRBV7-5,CARSLAPTGRNQPQHF,TGTGCCAGAAGCTTAGCCCCGACAGGGAGGAATCAGCCCCAGCATTTT
-,TRBJ2-7,TRBV6-5,CARGQVSSYEQYF,TGTGCCAGGGGGCAAGTTTCCTCCTACGAGCAGTACTTC
TRBD2,TRBJ2-1,TRBV5-1,CASSSGTSGVDEQFF,TGCGCCAGCAGCTCCGGGACTAGCGGGGTCGATGAGCAGTTCTTC
TRBD1,TRBJ2-1,TRBV29-1,CSVEEMTGSEQFF,TGCAGCGTTGAAGAAATGACAGGGAGTGAGCAGTTCTTC
-,TRBJ2-1,TRBV24-1,CATSDRSDYNEQFF,TGTGCCACCAGTGATCGATCAGACTACAATGAGCAGTTCTTC
TRBD1,TRBJ1-1,TRBV7-2,CASSAGQGGGTEAFF,TGTGCCAGCAGCGCGGGACAGGGGGGCGGCACTGAAGCTTTCTTT
-,TRBJ1-5,TRBV6-1,CASSDEQISNQPQHF,TGTGCCAGCAGTGACGAACAGATTAGCAATCAGCCCCAGCATTTT
-,TRBJ1-5,TRBV6-1,CASSESALGAGQPQHF,TGTGCCAGCAGTGAATCCGCTTTGGGGGCGGGTCAGCCCCAGCATTTT
TRBD1,TRBJ2-7,TRBV5-1,CASSLGGQGIITYEQYF,TGCGCCAGCAGCTTGGGGGGACAGGGGATCATAACCTACGAGCAGTACTTC
TRBD1,TRBJ1-3,TRBV18,CASSPDRVPGNTIYF,TGTGCCAGCTCACCGGACAGGGTCCCTGGAAACACCATATATTTT
-,TRBJ1-6,TRBV6-6,CASSSVSYNSPLHF,TGTGCCAGCAGTTCAGTCTCCTATAATTCACCCCTCCACTTT
-,TRBJ2-5,TRBV2,CASSENRLRETQYF,TGTGCCAGCAGTGAAAACAGGCTCCGGGAGACCCAGTACTTC